This T cell receptor beta chain was recorded in a study of graft-versus-host responses after intestinal transplantation. Overall study: Recipients across the board were started on anti-thymocyte globulin induction, then kept on tacrolimus and steroids for approximately three years. Study observations and caveats: The marrow of recipients harbored GvH clones, and ileum or blood showed some of them first. Allograft clonal ratios (graft-versus-host to host-versus-graft) were high in patients who had graft-donor T cell macrochimerism.

Concerning this clone itself: Antigen specificity is unknown.

Generated by immunoSEQ multiplex PCR, the TCRdb table keeps only in-frame clones and is missing some. The sample lists almost 85,000 clones; about nine tenths were seen once. Trimming at V came to 3 bases and at J to 5 bases, leaving 9 bases not matched to a gene. The CDR3 is 15 residues long. CDR1 SGHNT and CDR2 YENEEA come from the germline V gene. This chain joins TRBV11-3 and TRBJ2-7; TRBD1 aligns across 8 bases. This sample comprised unstimulated CD4+ T cells sorted from spleen or lymph node cells, obtained before intestinal transplant. The TCR sequence derives from a human donor who received an intestinal transplant. CDR3 bases: TGTGCCAGCAGCTTTGATAGGTCAGGGGGCGACGAGCAGTACTTC. This codes for CASSFDRSGGDEQYF.